The clone carrying this T cell receptor beta chain was detected many times. The target antigen is unknown. These data come from a study of regulatory T cells in long-lasting Graves disease. Study-wide background: The antithyroid drugs taken by newly diagnosed Graves' patients had been used for under 3 months.

Regarding time point: newly diagnosed GD, antithyroid drugs for less than 3 months. Extracted PBMC RNA gave rise to the TCR library. An endocrinology unit in Xi'an, China, supplied the patients. TCR beta libraries were built with iRepertoire HTBI primers and Arm-PCR of CDR3 regions. TCRdb reprocessed the multiplex PCR reads with MiXCR, giving one entry per CDR3 protein. The table records hundreds of thousands of distinct CDR3 sequences, roughly 15% of them present only once. Looked up from germline, CDR1 is MDHEN and CDR2 is SYDVKM. The CDR3 contains 13 residues. With 5 bases clipped from V and 7 bases from J, the junction kept 6 bases outside the gene matches. General study findings and limits: Persistent disease favored TRBV28, TRBJ1-2 and TRBJ2-5.

In addition, the sample was reused for a study of T cells in Graves' hyperthyroidism and ophthalmopathy. In that study: The TCR CDR3 first-round RT-PCR relied on the HTBI primer set.

The source of this sequence is a woman aged 30 to 39 with Graves disease. The genes are TRBV28 and TRBJ2-7; 9 bases fit TRBD1. The sequencing here drew on peripheral blood mononuclear cells (PBMCs), taken at new diagnosis, from a patient treated with antithyroid drugs. CDR3 in DNA: TGTGCCAGCAGTGCGGACAGGGGATGGGAGCAGTACTTC. Translated, it gives CASSADRGWEQYF.